The 27 T cell receptor beta chains in this list originate from one sample, sequenced in a study of blood T cell repertoires in COVID-19. TCRdb's table, derived via immunoSEQ multiplex PCR, lists solely in-frame clones and lacks some. The sample contains more than 150,000 clones, 70% to 90% of which appear only once. The sequenced material came from peripheral blood. These receptors originate from a man in his forties or fifties with active or convalescent COVID-19.

This clone was seen a few times. This chain connects TRBV7-9 to TRBJ2-7; possibly TRBD2 for D (5 bases). The CDR3 loop spans 12 amino acids. The germline V and J ends were trimmed by 5 bases and 3 bases, with 8 bases remaining between them. Germline CDR1 SEHNR, CDR2 FQNEAQ (reference sequence). The CDR3 region is CASSARDYEQYF. The CDR3 coding sequence is TGTGCCAGCAGCGCTCGGGACTACGAGCAGTACTTC.

This clone has only a few counts. The chain employs TRBV11-3 and TRBJ2-7; tentative D call: TRBD1 (6 bases). There are 15 residues in the CDR3. Germline V gene lookup returns CDR1 SGHNT and CDR2 YENEEA. V lost 1 base, J lost 3 bases, and 13 bases lay in between. The CDR3 nucleotides are TGTGCCAGCAGCTTAGGTCCCGGGACACACTACGAGCAGTACTTC. This encodes CASSLGPGTHYEQYF.

The gene calls are TRBV10-3 and TRBJ2-3; perhaps TRBD1 as D (5 bases). The CDR3 is 16 amino acids. Germline assignment: CDR1 ENHRY and CDR2 SYGVKD. The V end was cut by 3 bases, the J end by 0 bases, with 13 bases between. As DNA, the CDR3 is TGTGCCATCAGTGAATGGGGCGGATTAAGCACAGATACGCAGTATTTT. Encoded protein: CAISEWGGLSTDTQYF.

The CDR3 is CASSTRDRVGSNEQFF. CDR3 sequence (DNA): TGTGCCAGTAGTACGCGGGACAGGGTGGGTTCCAATGAGCAGTTCTTC. V and J are TRBV19 and TRBJ2-1; TRBD1 agrees at 9 bases. Trimming took 4 bases from V and 6 from J; bases not matched to a gene: 10. CDR1 is LNHDA and CDR2 is SQIVND in the germline V gene (reference sequence). This CDR3 is built from 16 residues.

This chain joins TRBV2 and TRBJ1-2, with D possibly matching TRBD1 (6 bases). The CDR3 runs 11 residues. V dropped 7 bases and J dropped 3 bases, with 6 bases sitting between them. In germline, CDR1 is SNHLY, CDR2 FYNNEI. The CDR3 sequence: CASNRDYGYTF. Written as DNA, the CDR3 is TGTGCCAGCAACAGGGACTATGGCTACACCTTC. Filled out from reference TRBV2 and TRBJ1-2, the complete variable domain reads EPEVTQTPSHQVTQMGQEVILRCVPISNHLYFYWYRQILGQKVEFLVSFYNNEISEKSEIFDDQFSVERPDGSNFTLKIRSTKLEDSAMYFCASNRDYGYTFGSGTRLTVV.

This sequence joins TRBV7-6 and TRBJ2-7; 9 nucleotides align to TRBD1. V lost 1 base to trimming and J lost 5 bases; unmatched junction nucleotides: 6. Germline CDR1 is SGHVS and CDR2 is FNYEAQ. The CDR3 length is 15 residues. The CDR3 spells CASSLGVTGGNEQYF. The CDR3 coding sequence is TGTGCCAGCAGCTTAGGGGTCACAGGGGGCAACGAGCAGTACTTC. Together with reference TRBV7-6 and TRBJ2-7, the CDR3 gives the full variable domain: GAGVSQSPRYKVTKRGQDVALRCDPISGHVSLYWYRQALGQGPEFLTYFNYEAQQDKSGLPNDRFSAERPEGSISTLTIQRTEQRDSAMYRCASSLGVTGGNEQYFGPGTRLTVT.

J is TRBJ2-2 and V is TRBV7-2; 9 bases map to TRBD2. The CDR3 consists of 19 residues. Germline V gene data show CDR1 as SGHTA and CDR2 as FQGNSA. V was clipped by 2 bases and J by 4 bases; unmatched bases: 14. CDR3 in amino acids: CASSLLGLSGSRGTGELFF. In DNA form, the CDR3 reads TGTGCCAGCAGCTTATTAGGCCTTAGCGGGAGCCGTGGCACCGGGGAGCTGTTTTTT.

The chain carries TRBV5-1 and TRBJ2-1, with 12 positions matching TRBD2. The CDR3 runs 16 residues. With V trimmed by 4 bases and J by 6 bases, 8 bases remained unmatched. Germline CDR1 and CDR2: SGHRS and YFSETQ. In nucleotides, the CDR3 is TGCGCCAGCAGCGCCACGACTAGCGGGAGCGTCAATGAGCAGTTCTTC. Translated: CASSATTSGSVNEQFF.

This chain connects TRBV10-3 to TRBJ1-5; no definite D call. Trimming left V 3 bases short and J 0 bases short, with 9 bases between. The CDR3 has 15 amino acids. CDR1 is ENHRY and CDR2 is SYGVKD in the germline V gene. CDR3 sequence reads: CAISEQTLSNQPQHF. CDR3 sequence (DNA): TGTGCCATCAGTGAACAGACACTTAGCAATCAGCCCCAGCATTTT.

The chain recombines TRBV5-1 with TRBJ2-1; a weak D match, TRBD2 (5 bases). Germline-derived CDR1 and CDR2 are SGHRS and YFSETQ. V lost 0 bases, J lost 2 bases, and 9 bases lay in between. The CDR3 loop spans 15 amino acids. The chain's CDR3 is CASSLAGITYNEQFF. The CDR3 DNA sequence: TGCGCCAGCAGCTTGGCCGGGATAACCTACAATGAGCAGTTCTTC.

This clone was detected a few times. The CDR3 DNA reads as TGTGCCAGTAGTAAAGGCGGTTTGTACCAAGAGACCCAGTACTTC. Its translation: CASSKGGLYQETQYF. The V and J genes are TRBV19 and TRBJ2-5; D remains unclear. Trimming pared 4 bases from V and 0 bases from J, leaving 12 bases between. The germline V gene encodes CDR1 LNHDA and CDR2 SQIVND (reference sequence). The CDR3 consists of 15 residues.

V gene TRBV7-9 combines with J gene TRBJ2-2; D might be TRBD1 (5 bases). This CDR3 contains 16 residues. Trimming stripped 5 bases from V and 0 bases from J, with 13 bases between. Germline V CDR1 and CDR2: SEHNR, FQNEAQ (reference sequence). The CDR3 here is CASSPLGRTNTGELFF. In nucleotides, the CDR3 is TGTGCCAGCAGCCCCCTGGGGCGAACGAACACCGGGGAGCTGTTTTTT.

The V gene is TRBV5-6, the J gene TRBJ2-5, with 8 nucleotides matching TRBD2. CDR3 length: 17 amino acids. J gave up 2 bases and V 2 bases, and 11 bases lay outside the gene matches. Germline CDR1 reads SGHDT; CDR2 reads YYEEEE. DNA for the CDR3: TGTGCCAGCAGCTTTCTTTACTTACTAGCGGAGCAAGAGACCCAGTACTTC. It translates to CASSFLYLLAEQETQYF.

V gene TRBV18 combines with J gene TRBJ2-7; 9 bases are a match to TRBD2. V trimming: 3 bases; J trimming: 6 bases; junction bases outside the gene matches: 12. Germline V lookup: CDR1 KGHSH, CDR2 LQKENI. The length of the CDR3 is 16 residues. For the CDR3, the DNA is TGTGCCAGCTCACCCCCCGGGACTAGCAAAATGGGCGAGCAGTACTTC. It yields the protein CASSPPGTSKMGEQYF.

The chain couples TRBV27 to TRBJ2-7; TRBD2 matches 7 bases. This CDR3 has 14 amino acids. Per germline, CDR1 MNHEY and CDR2 SMNVEV (reference sequence). V shed 2 bases and J 3 bases; nucleotides not matched to a gene: 4. In DNA form, the CDR3 reads TGTGCCAGCAGTTTAAGGGAGGGCCTCTACGAGCAGTACTTC. Translating gives CASSLREGLYEQYF.

The chain recombines TRBV5-7 with TRBJ2-7; the match to TRBD1 covers 7 bases. TRBV5-7 is flagged as an ORF with uncertain function. The length of the CDR3 is 15 residues. The V segment lost 6 bases and the J segment 0 bases; nucleotides outside the gene matches: 9. The CDR3 region is CASNSPGQSSYEQYF. The CDR3 coding sequence is TGTGCCAGCAATTCTCCGGGACAGAGCTCCTACGAGCAGTACTTC.

The chain uses TRBV9 and TRBJ2-7; 10 positions match TRBD1. This CDR3 region has 15 residues. With 0 bases clipped from V and 5 bases from J, the junction kept 5 bases outside the gene matches. Germline CDR1 reads SGDLS; CDR2 reads YYNGEE. The CDR3 reads CASSVAMTGGNEQYF. In nucleotides, the CDR3 is TGTGCCAGCAGCGTAGCTATGACAGGGGGCAACGAGCAGTACTTC.

The chain joins TRBV6-5 to TRBJ1-4; D is possibly TRBD1 (5 bases). The germline CDR1 and CDR2 sequences are MNHEY and SVGAGI. Trimming removed 6 bases from V and 5 bases from J, with 16 bases in between. The CDR3 totals 15 residues. In nucleotides, the CDR3 is TGTGCCAGCAGCTCACCCGGGAGGGGCAATGAAAAACTGTTTTTT. Protein sequence: CASSSPGRGNEKLFF.

The V gene is TRBV5-1, the J gene TRBJ2-7; the D is unclear. Germline CDR1 SGHRS, CDR2 YFSETQ. This CDR3 spans 14 amino acids. Trimming took off 0 bases at V and 2 bases at J, with 9 bases between the two ends. The CDR3 coding sequence is TGCGCCAGCAGCTTGGCCGTTCAGACCTACGAGCAGTACTTC. Its protein is CASSLAVQTYEQYF.

The CDR3 reads CASSEGLPSSGNTIYF. In DNA, the CDR3 is TGTGCCAGCAGTGAGGGCCTCCCGAGCTCTGGAAACACCATATATTTT. The chain employs TRBV6-1 and TRBJ1-3, with no clear D. V dropped 3 bases and J dropped 0 bases, with 12 bases sitting between them. The germline V gene has CDR1 MNHNS and CDR2 SASEGT. The CDR3 totals 16 residues.

This chain uses TRBV19 with TRBJ1-5; D gene unclear. V was cut by 1 base and J by 4 bases, with 5 bases left in between. CDR1 LNHDA and CDR2 SQIVND come from the germline V gene (reference sequence). The CDR3 has 13 residues. CDR3 protein: CASSIAGNQPQHF. CDR3 nucleotides: TGTGCCAGTAGTATAGCGGGTAATCAGCCCCAGCATTTT.

The J gene is TRBJ1-1, the V gene TRBV10-3; 8 bases are shared with TRBD1. The ends lost 10 bases at V and 4 bases at J; junction bases unmatched: 5. The CDR3 is made up of 12 amino acids. Germline V lookup: CDR1 ENHRY, CDR2 SYGVKD. The CDR3 is CATRTGITEAFF. The CDR3 DNA is TGTGCCACCCGGACAGGGATCACTGAAGCTTTCTTT.

J is TRBJ2-7 and V is TRBV5-1; a possible D gene is TRBD1 (5 bases). Trimming removed 2 bases at V and 6 bases at J, with 15 bases between. CDR3 size: 14 residues. Germline CDR1 SGHRS, CDR2 YFSETQ. The CDR3 DNA reads as TGCGCCAGCAGCTTCAGGCAGGGTGTTTCCGAGCAGTACTTC. Translating it yields CASSFRQGVSEQYF.

The chain is built from TRBV4-1 and TRBJ1-4; TRBD1 is a possible D gene (6 bases). This CDR3 region has 17 residues. V dropped 0 bases and J dropped 3 bases, with 14 bases sitting between them. Looked up from germline, CDR1 is MGHRA and CDR2 is YSYEKL. The CDR3: CASSQEGGASANEKLFF. The CDR3 region has the DNA TGCGCCAGCAGCCAAGAGGGGGGGGCATCGGCTAATGAAAAACTGTTTTTT.

The chain is built from TRBV5-5 and TRBJ2-1, with TRBD2 matching over 9 bases. Per the germline V gene, CDR1 is SGHKS and CDR2 is YYEKEE (reference sequence). This CDR3 has 17 residues. J lost 8 bases, V lost 2 bases, and 14 bases had no gene match. The CDR3 nucleotides are TGTGCCAGCAGCTTTACCCTAACCGGGACTAGCCGCGATGAGCAGTTCTTC. It specifies CASSFTLTGTSRDEQFF.

The chain links TRBV3-1 (or the pseudogene TRBV3-2) to TRBJ2-1; 10 bases are a match to TRBD2. The V and J ends lost 0 bases and 4 bases, in that order; junction bases with no gene match: 3. Germline lookup yields CDR1 LGHDT and CDR2 YNNKEL (reference sequence). CDR3 length: 16 residues. CDR3 sequence reads: CASSQERTSGYNEQFF. CDR3 DNA sequence: TGTGCCAGCAGCCAAGAAAGGACTAGCGGATACAATGAGCAGTTCTTC.

The CDR3, as DNA: TGTGCCAGCAGCTTTAATGACGGGACACCCCCCGCAAAGGTCACAGATACGCAGTATTTT. Its translation: CASSFNDGTPPAKVTDTQYF. The chain combines TRBV11-3 with TRBJ2-3; weak D call: TRBD1 (6 bases). Deletions cut 3 bases from V and 2 bases from J, with 27 bases between. Germline-derived CDR1 and CDR2 are SGHNT and YENEEA. This CDR3 is 20 amino acids long. Full variable domain (outside the CDR3, taken from reference TRBV11-3 and TRBJ2-3): EAGVVQSPRYKIIEKKQPVAFWCNPISGHNTLYWYLQNLGQGPELLIRYENEEAVDDSQLPKDRFSAERLKGVDSTLKIQPAELGDSAVYLCASSFNDGTPPAKVTDTQYFGPGTRLTVL.